This T cell receptor beta chain was retrieved from a study of memory CD4+ T cells and cytomegalovirus serostatus. Background on the study: Of the healthy Belgian adults, 9 or 10 were CMV seropositive and about 24 seronegative. Study-wide results and limits: Median bootstrapped AUC for CMV status was just under 0.97 originally, approximately 0.9 US-trained. CD4+ memory repertoires contained 67 of 164 reported CMV TCRbeta sequences.

The V segment lost 3 bases and the J segment 3 bases; nucleotides outside the gene matches: 4. Germline lookup yields CDR1 MGHDK and CDR2 SYGVNS. CDR3 length: 15 residues. The protocol was immunoSEQ multiplex PCR, while the TCRdb copy is restricted to in-frame clones and leaves out a portion. There are some 60,000 clones in the sample; about 81% occur only once, and around 1% lies in the top ten. Only one count was recorded for this clone. The antigen is undetermined. The sort gate was single viable CD3+CD4+CD8-CD45RO+ cells for memory CD4+ T cells. Donors' CMV status reflects serum IgG against pp150, pp28, p38, p52.

The sequenced material came from memory CD4+ T cells from blood. This clonotype originated in an adult in good health and CMV-seronegative. The V gene is TRBV25-1, the J gene TRBJ2-1, with 8 bases identical to TRBD2. In DNA, the CDR3 is TGTGCCAGCAGTGAGGGCGGGAGGATCTACAATGAGCAGTTCTTC. Translation gives CASSEGGRIYNEQFF.